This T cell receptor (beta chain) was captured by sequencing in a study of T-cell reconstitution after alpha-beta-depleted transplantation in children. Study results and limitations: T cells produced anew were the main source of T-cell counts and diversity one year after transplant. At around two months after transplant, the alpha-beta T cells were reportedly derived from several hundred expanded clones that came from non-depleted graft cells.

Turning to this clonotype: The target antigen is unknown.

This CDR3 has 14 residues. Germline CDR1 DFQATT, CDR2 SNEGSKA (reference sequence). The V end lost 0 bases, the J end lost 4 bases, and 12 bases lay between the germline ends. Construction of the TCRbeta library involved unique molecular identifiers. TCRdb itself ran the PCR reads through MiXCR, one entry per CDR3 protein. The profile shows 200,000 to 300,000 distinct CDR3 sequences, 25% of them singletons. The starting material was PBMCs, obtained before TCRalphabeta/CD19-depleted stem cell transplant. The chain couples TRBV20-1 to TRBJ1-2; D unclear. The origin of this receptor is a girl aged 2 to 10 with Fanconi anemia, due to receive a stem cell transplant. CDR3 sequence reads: CSARDVRPFYGYTF. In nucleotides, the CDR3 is TGCAGTGCTAGAGACGTCAGACCTTTCTATGGCTACACCTTC.